This T cell receptor (beta chain) was retrieved from a study of shared clonotypes between healthy human individuals. Study-wide background: The study used three CD4 naive, three CD4 memory, two CD8 naive and one CD8 memory plate per donor. Study conclusions and caveats: Clonotypes shared by all four donors outscored non-shared clonotypes in generation probability.

Repertoires were generated with immunoSEQ multiplex PCR, while TCRdb's copy carries only in-frame clones and drops some. The table lists about 2 million clones, roughly 95% of them singletons, with 0.13% in the top ten. About this clone itself: Its cognate antigen is unknown.

V lost 7 bases and J lost 7; bases outside the gene matches: 5. CDR1 is WSHSY, CDR2 SAAADI, per germline. The CDR3 length is 12 residues. The rearrangement links TRBV10-2 to TRBJ2-7; 9 bases are shared with TRBD2. The receptor was isolated from a man between 18 and 29 years old in good health. The sequenced sample consisted of naive CD4+ T cells sorted from blood. Noted subset: CD45RA+ positively selected. The CDR3 here is CASIGLAWEQYF. CDR3 nucleotide sequence: TGCGCCAGCATCGGACTAGCGTGGGAGCAGTACTTC.